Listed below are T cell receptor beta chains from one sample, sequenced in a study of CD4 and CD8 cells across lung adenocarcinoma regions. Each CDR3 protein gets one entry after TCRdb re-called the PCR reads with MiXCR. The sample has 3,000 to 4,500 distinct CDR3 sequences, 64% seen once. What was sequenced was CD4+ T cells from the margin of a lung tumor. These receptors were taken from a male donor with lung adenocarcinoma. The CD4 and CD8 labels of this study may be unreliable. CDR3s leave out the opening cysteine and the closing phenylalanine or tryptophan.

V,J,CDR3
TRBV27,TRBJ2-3,ARGLGGCDTDTQY
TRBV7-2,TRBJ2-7,ASTIWDGPYEQY
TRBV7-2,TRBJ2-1,ASSLLAVPSYNEQF
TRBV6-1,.,ASSPTSGLREQY
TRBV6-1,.,ARGEGWKNTQY
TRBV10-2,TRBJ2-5,ASTDSLRGETQY
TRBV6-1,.,ASSAQGTEQY
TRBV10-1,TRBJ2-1,ASSEGISGRDNEQF
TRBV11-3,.,ASSPGSIQETQY
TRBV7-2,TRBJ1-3,ASSPGTLSGNTIY
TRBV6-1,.,ASRRGGQASYEQY
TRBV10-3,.,ATGGDHSQGIGETQY
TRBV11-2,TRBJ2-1,ASSTGTGRTYEQF
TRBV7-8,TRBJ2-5,ASSSDRSETQY
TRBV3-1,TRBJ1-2,ASSHLVGSSDGYT
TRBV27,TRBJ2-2,ASSLYSGSGANTGELF
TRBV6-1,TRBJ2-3,ASQLALATDTQY
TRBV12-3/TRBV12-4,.,ASSLSTVPYEQY
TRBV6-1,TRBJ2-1,ASSSRAGDNEQF
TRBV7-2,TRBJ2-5,ASSFRRLETQY
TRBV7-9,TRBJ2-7,ASSEDRSLGSYEQY
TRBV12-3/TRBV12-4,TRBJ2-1,ASSLERVEYNEQF
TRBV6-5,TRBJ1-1,ASSYARHGAEAF
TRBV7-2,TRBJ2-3,ASSLASASGGPTDTQY
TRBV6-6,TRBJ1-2,ASREDGYT
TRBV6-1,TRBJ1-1,ASKPLTGTYTEAF
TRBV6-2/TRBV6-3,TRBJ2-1,ASVTSGGLSYNEQF
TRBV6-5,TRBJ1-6,ASSSLKAPLH
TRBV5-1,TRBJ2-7,ASSLYAGSVFYEQY